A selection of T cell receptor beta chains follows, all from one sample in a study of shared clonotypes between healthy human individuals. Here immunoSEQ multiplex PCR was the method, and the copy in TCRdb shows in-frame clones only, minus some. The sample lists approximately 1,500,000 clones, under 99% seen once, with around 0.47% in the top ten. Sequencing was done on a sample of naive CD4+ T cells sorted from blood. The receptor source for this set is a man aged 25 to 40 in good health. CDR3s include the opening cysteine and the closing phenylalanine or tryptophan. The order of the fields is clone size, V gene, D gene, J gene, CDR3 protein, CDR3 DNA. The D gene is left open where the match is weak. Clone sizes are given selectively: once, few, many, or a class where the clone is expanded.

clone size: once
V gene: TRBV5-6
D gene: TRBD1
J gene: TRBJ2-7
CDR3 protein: CASSRTGETYEQYF
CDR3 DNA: TGTGCCAGCAGCCGGACAGGGGAAACCTACGAGCAGTACTTC

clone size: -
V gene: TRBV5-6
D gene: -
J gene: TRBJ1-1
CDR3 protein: CASSLSFPIMNTEAFF
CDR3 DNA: TGTGCCAGCAGCTTGAGCTTTCCAATCATGAACACTGAAGCTTTCTTT

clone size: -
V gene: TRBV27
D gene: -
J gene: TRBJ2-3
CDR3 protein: CASSPLTGRDTQYF
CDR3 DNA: TGTGCCAGCAGTCCCTTGACGGGGAGAGATACGCAGTATTTT

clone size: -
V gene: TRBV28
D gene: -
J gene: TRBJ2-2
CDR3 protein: CASSFERPTGELFF
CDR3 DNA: TGTGCCAGCAGTTTCGAGCGACCGACCGGGGAGCTGTTTTTT

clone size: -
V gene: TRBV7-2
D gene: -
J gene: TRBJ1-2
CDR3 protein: CASSLHFGDRPRGGYTF
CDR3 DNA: TGTGCCAGCAGCTTACACTTTGGGGACCGACCCAGGGGTGGCTACACCTTC

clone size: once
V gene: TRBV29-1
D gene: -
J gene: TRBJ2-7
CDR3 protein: CSVEGGPESEQYF
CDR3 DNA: TGCAGCGTTGAAGGAGGCCCAGAGAGCGAGCAGTACTTC

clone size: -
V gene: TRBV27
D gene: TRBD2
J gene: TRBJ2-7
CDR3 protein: CASSLTSGSYEQYF
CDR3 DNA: TGTGCCAGCAGCTTGACTAGCGGCTCCTACGAGCAGTACTTC

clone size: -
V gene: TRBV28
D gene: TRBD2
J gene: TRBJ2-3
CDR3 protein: CASSTLAEGGTDTQYF
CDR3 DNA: TGTGCCAGCAGCACACTAGCGGAGGGAGGCACAGATACGCAGTATTTT

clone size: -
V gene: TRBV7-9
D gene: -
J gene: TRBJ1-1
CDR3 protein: CASSLWQGVNTEAFF
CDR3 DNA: TGTGCCAGCAGCTTATGGCAGGGCGTGAACACTGAAGCTTTCTTT

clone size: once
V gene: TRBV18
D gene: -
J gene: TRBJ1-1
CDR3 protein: CASSSGGNTEAFF
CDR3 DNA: TGTGCCAGCTCATCCGGGGGAAACACTGAAGCTTTCTTT

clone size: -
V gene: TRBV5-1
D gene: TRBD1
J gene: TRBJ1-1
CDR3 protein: CASSGLGTGGAGTEAFF
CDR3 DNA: TGCGCCAGCAGCGGCCTCGGGACAGGGGGCGCGGGGACTGAAGCTTTCTTT

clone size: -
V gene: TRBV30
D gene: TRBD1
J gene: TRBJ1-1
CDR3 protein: CAWSTGVYEAFF
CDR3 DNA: TGTGCCTGGTCGACAGGGGTTTACGAAGCTTTCTTT

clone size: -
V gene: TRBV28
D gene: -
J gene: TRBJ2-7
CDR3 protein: CASSFGLRPSSYEQYF
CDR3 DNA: TGTGCCAGCAGTTTTGGACTGCGCCCTTCTAGCTACGAGCAGTACTTC

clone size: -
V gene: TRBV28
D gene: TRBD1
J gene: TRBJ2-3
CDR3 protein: CASSFFLTGVRTDTQYF
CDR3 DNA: TGTGCCAGCAGTTTCTTCCTAACAGGGGTTCGCACAGATACGCAGTATTTT

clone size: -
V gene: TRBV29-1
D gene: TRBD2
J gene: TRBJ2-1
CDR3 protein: CSVRLGLVMAEQFF
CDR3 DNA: TGCAGCGTTAGGTTGGGACTAGTGATGGCTGAGCAGTTCTTC

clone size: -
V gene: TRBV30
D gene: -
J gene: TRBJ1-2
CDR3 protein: CAWGRTNYGYTF
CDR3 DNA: TGTGCCTGGGGACGGACGAACTATGGCTACACCTTC

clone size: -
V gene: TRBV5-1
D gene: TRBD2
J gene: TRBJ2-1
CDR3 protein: CASSLGLALTYNEQFF
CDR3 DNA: TGCGCCAGCAGCCTCGGACTAGCGTTGACCTACAATGAGCAGTTCTTC

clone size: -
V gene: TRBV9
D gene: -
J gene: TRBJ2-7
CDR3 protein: CASSVADSDYEQYF
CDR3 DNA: TGTGCCAGCAGCGTAGCGGACTCAGACTACGAGCAGTACTTC

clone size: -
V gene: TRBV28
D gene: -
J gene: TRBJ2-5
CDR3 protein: CASSSFGLTGQETQYF
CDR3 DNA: TGTGCCAGCAGTTCTTTTGGTTTGACAGGACAAGAGACCCAGTACTTC

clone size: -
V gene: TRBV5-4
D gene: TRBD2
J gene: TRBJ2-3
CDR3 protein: CASSWETGGGITDTQYF
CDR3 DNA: TGTGCCAGCAGCTGGGAGACGGGAGGTGGGATCACAGATACGCAGTATTTT

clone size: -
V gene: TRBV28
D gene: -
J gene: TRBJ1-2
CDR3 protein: CASSLAGYGYTF
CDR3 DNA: TGTGCCAGCAGTTTGGCAGGGTATGGCTACACCTTC

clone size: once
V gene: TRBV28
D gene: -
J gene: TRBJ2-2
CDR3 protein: CASRTRFSGELFF
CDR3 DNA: TGTGCCAGCAGGACAAGGTTCTCCGGGGAGCTGTTTTTT

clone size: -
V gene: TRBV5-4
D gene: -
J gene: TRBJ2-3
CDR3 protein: CASSLGNTDTQYF
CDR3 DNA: TGTGCCAGCAGCTTGGGTAACACAGATACGCAGTATTTT

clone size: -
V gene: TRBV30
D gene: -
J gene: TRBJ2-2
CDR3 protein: CAWSGLVGVGELFF
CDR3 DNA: TGTGCCTGGAGTGGACTGGTGGGTGTCGGGGAGCTGTTTTTT

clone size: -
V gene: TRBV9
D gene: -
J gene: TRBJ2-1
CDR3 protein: CASSVAGGLSYNEQFF
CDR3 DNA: TGTGCCAGCAGCGTAGCAGGCGGACTCTCCTACAATGAGCAGTTCTTC

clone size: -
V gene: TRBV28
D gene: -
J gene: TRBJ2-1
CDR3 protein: CASSLGQNGEQFF
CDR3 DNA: TGTGCCAGCAGTTTAGGGCAGAACGGTGAGCAGTTCTTC

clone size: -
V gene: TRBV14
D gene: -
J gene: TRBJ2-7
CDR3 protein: CASSQDPGQMSEQYF
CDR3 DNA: TGTGCCAGCAGCCAGGACCCGGGACAAATGTCCGAGCAGTACTTC

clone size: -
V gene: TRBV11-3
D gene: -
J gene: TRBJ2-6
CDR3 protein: CASSRPGANVLTF
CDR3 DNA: TGTGCCAGCAGCAGGCCTGGGGCCAACGTCCTGACTTTC

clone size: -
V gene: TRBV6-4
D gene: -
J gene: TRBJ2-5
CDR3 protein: CASSARGGIGETQYF
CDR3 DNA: TGTGCCAGCAGTGCCCGCGGCGGGATCGGGGAGACCCAGTACTTC

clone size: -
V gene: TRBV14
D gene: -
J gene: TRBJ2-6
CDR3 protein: CASSPPLPVGSGANVLTF
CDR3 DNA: TGTGCCAGCAGCCCACCGTTGCCGGTAGGAAGTGGGGCCAACGTCCTGACTTTC

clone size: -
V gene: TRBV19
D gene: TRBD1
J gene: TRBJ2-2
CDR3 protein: CASSQTGGTGELFF
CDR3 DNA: TGTGCCAGTAGTCAGACAGGGGGCACCGGGGAGCTGTTTTTT